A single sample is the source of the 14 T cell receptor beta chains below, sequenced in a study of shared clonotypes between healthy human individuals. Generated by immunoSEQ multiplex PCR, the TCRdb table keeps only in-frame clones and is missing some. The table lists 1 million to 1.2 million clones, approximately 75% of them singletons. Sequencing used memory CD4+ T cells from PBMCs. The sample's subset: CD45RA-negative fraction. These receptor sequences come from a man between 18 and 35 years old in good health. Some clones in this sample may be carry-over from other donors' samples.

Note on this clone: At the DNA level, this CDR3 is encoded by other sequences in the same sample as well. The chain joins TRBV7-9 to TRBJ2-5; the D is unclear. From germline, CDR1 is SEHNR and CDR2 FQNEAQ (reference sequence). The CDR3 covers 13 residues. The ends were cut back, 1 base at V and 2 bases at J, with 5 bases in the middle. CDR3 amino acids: CASSLGLQETQYF. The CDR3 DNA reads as TGTGCCAGCAGCTTAGGACTTCAAGAGACCCAGTACTTC.

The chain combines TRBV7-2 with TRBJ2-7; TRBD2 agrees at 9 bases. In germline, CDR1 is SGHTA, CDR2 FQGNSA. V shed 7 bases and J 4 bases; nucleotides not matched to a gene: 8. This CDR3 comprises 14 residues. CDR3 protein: CASTPGLASYEQYF. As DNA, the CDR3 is TGTGCCAGCACCCCCGGACTAGCGAGTTACGAGCAGTACTTC.

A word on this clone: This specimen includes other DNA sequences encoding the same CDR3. Here the CDR3 DNA reads TGTGCCAGCAGCTTAGATCGGGGCCAGCCCCAGCATTTT. Translating gives CASSLDRGQPQHF. This sequence joins TRBV11-2 and TRBJ1-5; possible D gene TRBD1, 5 bases. This CDR3 is 13 amino acids long. Trimming cost V 0 bases and J 7 bases, with 7 bases left between them. Germline CDR1 and CDR2: SGHAT and FQNNGV.

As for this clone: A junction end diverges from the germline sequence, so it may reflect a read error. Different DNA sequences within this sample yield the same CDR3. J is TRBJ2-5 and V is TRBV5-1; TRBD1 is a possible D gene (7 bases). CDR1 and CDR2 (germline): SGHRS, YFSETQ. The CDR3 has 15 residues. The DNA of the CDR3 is TGCGCCAGCAGTTTGGCGGGCAGGGGGGAAGAGACCCAGTACTTC. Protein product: CASSLAGRGEETQYF.

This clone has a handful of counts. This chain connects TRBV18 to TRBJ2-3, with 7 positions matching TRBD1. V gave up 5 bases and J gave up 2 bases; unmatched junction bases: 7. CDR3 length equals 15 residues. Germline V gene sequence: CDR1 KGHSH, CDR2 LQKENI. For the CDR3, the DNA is TGTGCCAGCTCAACGGGACAGATCCCCACAGATACGCAGTATTTT. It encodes CASSTGQIPTDTQYF.

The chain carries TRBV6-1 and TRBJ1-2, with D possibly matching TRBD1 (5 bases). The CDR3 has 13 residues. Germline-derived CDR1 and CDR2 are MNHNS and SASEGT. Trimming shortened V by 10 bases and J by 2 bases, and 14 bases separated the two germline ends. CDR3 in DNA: TGTGCCACCAAGATGGGGGTGAACTATGGCTACACCTTC. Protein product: CATKMGVNYGYTF.

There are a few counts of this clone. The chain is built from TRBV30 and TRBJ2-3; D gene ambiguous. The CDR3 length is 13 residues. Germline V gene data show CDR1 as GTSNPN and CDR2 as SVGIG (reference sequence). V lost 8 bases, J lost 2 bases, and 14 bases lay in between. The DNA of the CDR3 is TGTGCCGGTGAAACACATCCCACAGATACGCAGTATTTT. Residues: CAGETHPTDTQYF.

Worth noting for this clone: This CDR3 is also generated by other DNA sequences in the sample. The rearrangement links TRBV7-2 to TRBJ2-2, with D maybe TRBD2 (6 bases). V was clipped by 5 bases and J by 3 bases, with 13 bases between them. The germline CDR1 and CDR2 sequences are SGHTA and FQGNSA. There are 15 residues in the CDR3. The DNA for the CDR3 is TGTGCCAGCAGCCCACGACTAGGGGACACCGGGGAGCTGTTTTTT. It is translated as CASSPRLGDTGELFF.

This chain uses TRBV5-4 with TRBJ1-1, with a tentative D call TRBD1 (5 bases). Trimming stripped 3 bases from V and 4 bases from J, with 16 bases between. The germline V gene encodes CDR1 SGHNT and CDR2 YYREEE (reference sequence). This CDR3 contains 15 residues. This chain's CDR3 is CASSWAGEGGTEAFF. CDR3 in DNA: TGTGCCAGCAGCTGGGCGGGGGAAGGAGGCACTGAAGCTTTCTTT. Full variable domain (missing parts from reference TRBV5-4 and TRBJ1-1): ETGVTQSPTHLIKTRGQQVTLRCSSQSGHNTVSWYQQALGQGPQFIFQYYREEENGRGNFPPRFSGLQFPNYSSELNVNALELDDSALYLCASSWAGEGGTEAFFGQGTRLTVV.

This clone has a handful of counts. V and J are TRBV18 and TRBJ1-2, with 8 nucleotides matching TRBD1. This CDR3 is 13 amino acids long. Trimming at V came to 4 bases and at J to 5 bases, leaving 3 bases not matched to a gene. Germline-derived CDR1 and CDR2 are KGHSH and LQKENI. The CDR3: CASSQGTGYGYTF. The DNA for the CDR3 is TGTGCCAGCTCACAAGGGACAGGTTATGGCTACACCTTC. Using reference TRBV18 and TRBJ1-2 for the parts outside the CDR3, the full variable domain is NAGVMQNPRHLVRRRGQEARLRCSPMKGHSHVYWYRQLPEEGLKFMVYLQKENIIDESGMPKERFSAEFPKEGPSILRIQQVVRGDSAAYFCASSQGTGYGYTFGSGTRLTVV.

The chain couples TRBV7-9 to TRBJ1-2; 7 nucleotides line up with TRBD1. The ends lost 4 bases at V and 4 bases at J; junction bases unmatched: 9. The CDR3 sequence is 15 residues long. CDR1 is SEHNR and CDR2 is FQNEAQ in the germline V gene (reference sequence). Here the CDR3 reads CASSSGDRPFYGYTF. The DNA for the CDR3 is TGTGCCAGCAGCTCTGGGGACAGACCTTTCTATGGCTACACCTTC.

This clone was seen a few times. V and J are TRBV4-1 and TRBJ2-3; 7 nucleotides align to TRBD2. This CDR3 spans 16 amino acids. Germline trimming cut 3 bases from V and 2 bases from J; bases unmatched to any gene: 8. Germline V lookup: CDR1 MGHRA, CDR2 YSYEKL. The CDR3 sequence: CASSQGTSAYTDTQYF. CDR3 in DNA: TGCGCCAGCAGCCAGGGTACTAGCGCCTACACAGATACGCAGTATTTT.

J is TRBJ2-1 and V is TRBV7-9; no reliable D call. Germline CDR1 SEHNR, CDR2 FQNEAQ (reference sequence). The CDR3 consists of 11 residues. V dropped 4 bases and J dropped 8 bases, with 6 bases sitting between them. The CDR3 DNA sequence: TGTGCCAGCAGCTACGTCCATGAGCAGTTCTTC. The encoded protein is CASSYVHEQFF.

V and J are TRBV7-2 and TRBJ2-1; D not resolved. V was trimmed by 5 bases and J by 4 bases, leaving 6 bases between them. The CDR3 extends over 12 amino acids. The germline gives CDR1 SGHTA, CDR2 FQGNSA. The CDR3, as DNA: TGTGCCAGCAGCACTGGGTACAATGAGCAGTTCTTC. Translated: CASSTGYNEQFF.